The 5 T cell receptor beta chains below were found in one sample sequenced in a study of a mutant IDH1 vaccine in newly diagnosed glioma. Profiling relied on immunoSEQ multiplex PCR, and the TCRdb table lists in-frame clones only, not all of them. The sample has 50,000 to 65,000 clones; roughly 80% are singletons. Time point in this sample: baseline, week 1 (first vaccination visit). Treatment given: pre-vaccination baseline after standard-of-care therapy. The specimen was PBMCs, collected from a glioma patient treated with radiotherapy, temozolomide or both. The origin of the receptors is a man aged 18 to 35 with glioma.

The CDR3 loop reads CASSPRENTEAFF. The CDR3 DNA sequence: TGTGCCAGCAGTCCCAGGGAGAACACTGAAGCTTTCTTT. The rearrangement joins TRBV6-5 to TRBJ1-1; perhaps TRBD1 as D (5 bases). The CDR3 length is 13 residues. The germline V gene has CDR1 MNHEY and CDR2 SVGAGI. Trimming removed 5 bases at V and 1 base at J, with 8 bases between.

The chain recombines TRBV4-3 with TRBJ1-3, with D hard to call. V was pared by 0 bases and J by 4 bases, with 7 bases between. This CDR3 region has 14 residues. Germline V gives CDR1 LGHNA, CDR2 YSLEER. Here the CDR3 reads CASSQEVRGNTIYF. CDR3 coding DNA: TGCGCCAGCAGCCAAGAAGTCCGAGGAAACACCATATATTTT.

The chain carries TRBV9 and TRBJ1-6; D is uncertain. Germline lookup yields CDR1 SGDLS and CDR2 YYNGEE. V dropped 0 bases and J dropped 6 bases, with 7 bases sitting between them. This CDR3 is built from 14 residues. The CDR3, as DNA: TGTGCCAGCAGCGTAGGTCACTTTAATTCACCCCTCCACTTT. Protein: CASSVGHFNSPLHF.

The chain has TRBV30 and TRBJ1-4, with a weak D call TRBD1 (5 bases). From germline, CDR1 is GTSNPN and CDR2 SVGIG (reference sequence). The ends were cut back, 5 bases at V and 5 bases at J, with 12 bases in the middle. The CDR3 length is 13 residues. CDR3 protein: CAWQPGPNEKLFF. DNA for the CDR3: TGTGCCTGGCAACCGGGACCCAATGAAAAACTGTTTTTT.

The chain employs TRBV28 and TRBJ2-7; perhaps D is TRBD1 or TRBD2 (5 bases each). Per germline, CDR1 MDHEN and CDR2 SYDVKM. The CDR3 is 14 amino acids. Trimming shortened V by 2 bases and J by 4 bases, and 12 bases separated the two germline ends. The CDR3 loop reads CASSLVGDGYEQYF. CDR3 bases: TGTGCCAGCAGTTTAGTAGGGGACGGGTACGAGCAGTACTTC.